This TCR beta chain was found in a study of cytomegalovirus exposure and HLA in healthy donors. With respect to this clone: The junction differs from germline at one of its ends, possibly a read error.

The length of the CDR3 is 14 residues. Germline V gene lookup returns CDR1 SGHTA and CDR2 FQGNSA. PCR amplification relied on 60 Vbeta primers (plus 13 Jbeta primers). TCRdb's table, derived via immunoSEQ multiplex PCR, lists solely in-frame clones and lacks some. There are around 130,000 clones in the sample; 80% occur only once, and around 2.5% lies in the top ten. Sequenced input: PBMCs. The V gene is TRBV7-2, the J gene TRBJ2-2; tentatively, D is TRBD2 (6 bases). The TCR was taken from a man aged 25-45 years in good health and CMV-seronegative. CDR3 bases: TGTGCCAGCAGCTTAAGCGGGTACACCGGGGAGCCGTTTTTT. This codes for CASSLSGYTGEPFF.